This record looks at one TCR beta chain sequence and its context. No antigen is known for it. The read terminates 3 residues before the CDR3 end, so the remaining end is supplied by the germline J gene. Sequencing used immunoSEQ multiplex PCR; TCRdb keeps in-frame clones, though not all of them. This sample's table reports roughly 40,000 clones. This entry belongs to a study of T cells in women clearing cervical HPV infection. At the level of the study: Control women cleared a single incident HPV16 infection within 12 months. Findings and caveats of the study: TRBV6-7 relative abundance averaged 0.11% in cases and around 0.17% in controls.

The V gene lost 0 bases and the J gene lost 1 base, with 10 bases spanning the gap. The germline V gene encodes CDR1 SGHDT and CDR2 YYEEEE. CDR3 size: 15 residues. This sequence was found in a woman between 18 and 69 years old with a cervical HPV16 infection that either progressed to CIN3+ or cleared (not recorded which). Input material: blood buffy coat. This chain links TRBV5-6 with TRBJ1-1; D unresolved. The CDR3 sequence is CASSLEVARNTEAFF. The CDR3 DNA, read in part, is TGTGCCAGCAGCTTGGAGGTGGCCCGGAACACTGAA.